This passage covers 5 T cell receptor beta chains from one sample sequenced in a study of blood T cell repertoires in COVID-19 (dated by TCRdb to 2019 to 2021). Receptors were amplified or captured by the immunoSEQ multiplex PCR assay. This immuneACCESS table, as held by TCRdb, lists in-frame sequences with V and J called but not all clones. Of the missing ones, under half trace to an unresolved V gene in checked studies; the others have no known cause. Within this sample are just under 350,000 clones, with almost 90% of them counted one time only. The ten largest account for about 7% of the sample. The sequenced material came from peripheral blood. The source is a woman aged 65 to 85 with COVID-19, enrolled during active disease.

The chain combines TRBV9 with TRBJ1-1; D unclear. V was pared by 0 bases and J by 5 bases, with 17 bases between. The CDR3 is 16 residues long. Germline V lookup: CDR1 SGDLS, CDR2 YYNGEE. CDR3 in amino acids: CASSVDGSTPGTEAFF. The DNA of the CDR3 is TGTGCCAGCAGCGTAGACGGGTCTACTCCCGGGACTGAAGCTTTCTTT.

This sequence joins TRBV9 and TRBJ2-7, with unresolved D. The germline gives CDR1 SGDLS, CDR2 YYNGEE. This CDR3 region has 16 residues. The ends were cut back, 3 bases at V and 2 bases at J, with 18 bases in the middle. This chain's CDR3 is CASSASGAPSPYEQYF. Here the CDR3 DNA reads TGTGCCAGCAGCGCTTCCGGAGCCCCGAGTCCCTACGAGCAGTACTTC.

The chain couples TRBV7-8 to TRBJ1-1, with D tentatively TRBD1 (6 bases). Germline V CDR1 and CDR2: SGHVS, FQNEAQ. The CDR3 consists of 15 residues. V lost 4 bases and J 5 bases, leaving 17 bases between the germline ends. CDR3 sequence reads: CASSSDRDIGTEAFF. CDR3 sequence (DNA): TGTGCCAGCAGCTCAGACCGGGACATAGGGACTGAAGCTTTCTTT.

As regards this clone: The same CDR3 can be traced to other DNA sequences in this sample. V gene TRBV2 combines with J gene TRBJ1-2, with a weak D call TRBD1 (6 bases). The CDR3 is 13 amino acids. Germline V gives CDR1 SNHLY, CDR2 FYNNEI. Between the trimmed V and J ends, which lost 6 bases and 1 base, there was a span of 9 bases. CDR3 residues: CASSGQINYGYTF. As DNA, the CDR3 is TGTGCCAGCAGCGGACAGATTAACTATGGCTACACCTTC.

The chain combines TRBV30 with TRBJ1-2; D gene ambiguous. Germline CDR1 and CDR2: GTSNPN and SVGIG (reference sequence). The CDR3 is 13 amino acids. Trimming took off 2 bases at V and 1 base at J, with 8 bases between the two ends. Here the CDR3 DNA reads TGTGCCTGGAGTATCGACAATAACTATGGCTACACCTTC. It specifies CAWSIDNNYGYTF.